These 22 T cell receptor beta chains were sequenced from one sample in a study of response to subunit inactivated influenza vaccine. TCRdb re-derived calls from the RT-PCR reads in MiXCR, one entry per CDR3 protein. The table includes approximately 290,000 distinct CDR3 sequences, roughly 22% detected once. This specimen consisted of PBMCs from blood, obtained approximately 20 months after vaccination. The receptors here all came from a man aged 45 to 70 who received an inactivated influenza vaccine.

DNA for the CDR3: TGTGCCAGCAGCGTAAAGGGACTAGCGGGTGGAAATGAGCAGTTCTTC. Its protein product is CASSVKGLAGGNEQFF. The chain couples TRBV9 to TRBJ2-1; 12 bases are a match to TRBD2. Trimming took 1 base from V and 7 from J; bases not matched to a gene: 6. This CDR3 spans 16 amino acids. The germline CDR1 and CDR2 sequences are SGDLS and YYNGEE. The full variable domain, completed using reference TRBV9 and TRBJ2-1, is DSGVTQTPKHLITATGQRVTLRCSPRSGDLSVYWYQQSLDQGLQFLIQYYNGEERAKGNILERFSAQQFPDLHSELNLSSLELGDSALYFCASSVKGLAGGNEQFFGPGTRLTVL.

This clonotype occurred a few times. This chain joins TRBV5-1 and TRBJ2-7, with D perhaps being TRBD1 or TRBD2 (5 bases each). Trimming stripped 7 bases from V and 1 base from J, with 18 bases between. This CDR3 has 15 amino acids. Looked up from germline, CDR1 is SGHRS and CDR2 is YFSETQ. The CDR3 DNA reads TGCGCCAGCCGCATGATGGGGGAAGGTTCCTACGAGCAGTACTTC. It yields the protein CASRMMGEGSYEQYF.

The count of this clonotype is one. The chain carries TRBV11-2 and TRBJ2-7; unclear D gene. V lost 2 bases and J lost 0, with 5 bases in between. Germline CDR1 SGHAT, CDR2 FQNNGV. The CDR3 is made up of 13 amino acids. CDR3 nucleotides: TGTGCCAGCAGCTTAATATTCTCCTACGAGCAGTACTTC. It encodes CASSLIFSYEQYF.

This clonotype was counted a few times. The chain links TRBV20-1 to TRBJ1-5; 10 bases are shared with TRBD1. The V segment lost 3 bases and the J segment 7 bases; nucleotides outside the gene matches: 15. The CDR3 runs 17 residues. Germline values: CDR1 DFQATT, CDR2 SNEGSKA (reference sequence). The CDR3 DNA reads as TGCAGTGCTAGTGACGCAACAGGGGGACAGGGGAGGCAGCCCCAGCATTTT. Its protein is CSASDATGGQGRQPQHF.

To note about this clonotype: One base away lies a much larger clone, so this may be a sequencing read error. As DNA, the CDR3 is TGCGCCAGCACCCTCGAGGAACAGTCTAATGAAAAACTGTTTTTT. Encoded protein: CASTLEEQSNEKLFF. The chain has TRBV5-1 and TRBJ1-4; D is unresolved. This CDR3 is 15 amino acids long. Germline assignment: CDR1 SGHRS and CDR2 YFSETQ. V was pared by 6 bases and J by 3 bases, with 15 bases between.

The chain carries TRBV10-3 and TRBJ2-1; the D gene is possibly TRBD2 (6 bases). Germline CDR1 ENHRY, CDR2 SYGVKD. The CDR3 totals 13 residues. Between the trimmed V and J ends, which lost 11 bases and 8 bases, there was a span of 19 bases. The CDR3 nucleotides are TGTGCCTCCCGGGACCCCGGGACTGATGAGCAGTTCTTC. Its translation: CASRDPGTDEQFF.

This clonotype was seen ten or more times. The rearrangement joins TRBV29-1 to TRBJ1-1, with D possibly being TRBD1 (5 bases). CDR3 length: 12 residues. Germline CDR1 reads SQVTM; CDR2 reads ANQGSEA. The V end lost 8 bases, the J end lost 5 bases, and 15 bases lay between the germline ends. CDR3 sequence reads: CSPWTPGTEAFF. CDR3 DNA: TGCAGCCCATGGACACCGGGTACTGAAGCTTTCTTT.

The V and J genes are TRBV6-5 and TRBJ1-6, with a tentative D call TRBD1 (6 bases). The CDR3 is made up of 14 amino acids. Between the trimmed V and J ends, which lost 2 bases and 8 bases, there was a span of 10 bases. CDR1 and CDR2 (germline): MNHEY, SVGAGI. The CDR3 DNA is TGTGCCAGCAGTTACGGGACACAGCATTCACCCCTCCACTTT. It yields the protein CASSYGTQHSPLHF.

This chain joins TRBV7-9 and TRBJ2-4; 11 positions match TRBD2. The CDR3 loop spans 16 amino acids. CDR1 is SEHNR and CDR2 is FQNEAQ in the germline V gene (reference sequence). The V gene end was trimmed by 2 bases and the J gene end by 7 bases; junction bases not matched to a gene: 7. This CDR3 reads CASSLYLAGGWNIQYF. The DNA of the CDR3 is TGTGCCAGCAGCTTATACCTAGCGGGAGGATGGAACATTCAGTACTTC.

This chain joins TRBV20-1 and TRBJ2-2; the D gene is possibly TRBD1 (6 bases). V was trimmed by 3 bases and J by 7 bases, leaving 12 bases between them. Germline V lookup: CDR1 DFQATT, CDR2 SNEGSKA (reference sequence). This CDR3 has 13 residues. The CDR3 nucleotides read TGCAGTGCTAGTCAACAGGGCGGCGGGGAGCTGTTTTTT. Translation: CSASQQGGGELFF.

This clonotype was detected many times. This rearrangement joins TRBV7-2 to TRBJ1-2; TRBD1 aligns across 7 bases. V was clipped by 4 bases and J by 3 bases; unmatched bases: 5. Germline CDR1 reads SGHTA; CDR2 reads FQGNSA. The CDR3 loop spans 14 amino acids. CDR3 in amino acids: CASSSTGVDYGYTF. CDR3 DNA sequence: TGTGCCAGCAGCTCAACAGGGGTGGACTATGGCTACACCTTC.

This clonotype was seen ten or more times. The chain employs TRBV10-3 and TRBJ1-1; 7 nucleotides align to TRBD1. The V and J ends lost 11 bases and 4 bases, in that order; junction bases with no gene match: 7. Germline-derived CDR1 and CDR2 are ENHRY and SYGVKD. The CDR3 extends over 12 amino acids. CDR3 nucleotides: TGTGCCGTCCGACAGGGTGGCACTGAAGCTTTCTTT. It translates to CAVRQGGTEAFF.

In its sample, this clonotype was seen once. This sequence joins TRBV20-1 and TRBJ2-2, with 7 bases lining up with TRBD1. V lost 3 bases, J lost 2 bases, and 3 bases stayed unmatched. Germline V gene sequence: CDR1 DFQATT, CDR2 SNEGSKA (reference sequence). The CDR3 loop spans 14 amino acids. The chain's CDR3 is CSARDRPNTGELFF. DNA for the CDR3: TGCAGTGCTAGGGACAGGCCAAACACCGGGGAGCTGTTTTTT.

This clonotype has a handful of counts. CDR3 nucleotide sequence: TGTGCCAGCAGCCACCGGACGGGCACGTATGGCTACACCTTC. It is translated as CASSHRTGTYGYTF. The V call is TRBV4-2, the J call TRBJ1-2; D uncertain. Germline assignment: CDR1 LGHNA and CDR2 YNFKEQ. The germline V and J ends were trimmed by 3 bases and 5 bases, with 13 bases remaining between them. The CDR3 runs to 14 residues.

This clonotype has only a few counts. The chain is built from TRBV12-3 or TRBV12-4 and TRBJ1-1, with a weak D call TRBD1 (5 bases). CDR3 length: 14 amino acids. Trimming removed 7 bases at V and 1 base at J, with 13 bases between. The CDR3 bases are TGTGCCAGCATCCAGGGTCCAGCGAACACTGAAGCTTTCTTT. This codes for CASIQGPANTEAFF.

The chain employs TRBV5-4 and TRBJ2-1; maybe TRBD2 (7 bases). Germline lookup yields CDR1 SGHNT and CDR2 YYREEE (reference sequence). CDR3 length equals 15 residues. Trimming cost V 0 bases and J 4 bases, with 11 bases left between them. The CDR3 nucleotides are TGTGCCAGCAGCTTGGATGCGGGGGCTTACAATGAGCAGTTCTTC. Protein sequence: CASSLDAGAYNEQFF. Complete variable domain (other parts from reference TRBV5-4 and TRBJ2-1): ETGVTQSPTHLIKTRGQQVTLRCSSQSGHNTVSWYQQALGQGPQFIFQYYREEENGRGNFPPRFSGLQFPNYSSELNVNALELDDSALYLCASSLDAGAYNEQFFGPGTRLTVL.

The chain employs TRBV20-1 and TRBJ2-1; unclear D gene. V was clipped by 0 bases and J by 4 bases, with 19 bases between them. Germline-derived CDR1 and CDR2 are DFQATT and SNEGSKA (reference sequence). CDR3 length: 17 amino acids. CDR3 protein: CSARDPAMGNPYNEQFF. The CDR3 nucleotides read TGCAGTGCTAGAGATCCGGCGATGGGCAACCCTTACAATGAGCAGTTCTTC.

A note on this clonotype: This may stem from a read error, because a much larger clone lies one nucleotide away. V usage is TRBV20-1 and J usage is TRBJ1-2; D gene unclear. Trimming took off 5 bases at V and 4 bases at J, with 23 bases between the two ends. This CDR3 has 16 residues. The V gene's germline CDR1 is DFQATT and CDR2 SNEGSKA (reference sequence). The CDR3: CSAPRYLQSDGYGYTF. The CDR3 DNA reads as TGCAGTGCTCCTCGTTACCTACAGAGTGACGGCTATGGCTACACCTTC.

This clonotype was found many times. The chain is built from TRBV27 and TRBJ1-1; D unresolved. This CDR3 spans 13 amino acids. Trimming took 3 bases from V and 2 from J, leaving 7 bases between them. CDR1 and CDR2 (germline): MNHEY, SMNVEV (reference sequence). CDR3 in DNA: TGTGCCAGCAGTTTCTCCAGAAACACTGAAGCTTTCTTT. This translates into CASSFSRNTEAFF.

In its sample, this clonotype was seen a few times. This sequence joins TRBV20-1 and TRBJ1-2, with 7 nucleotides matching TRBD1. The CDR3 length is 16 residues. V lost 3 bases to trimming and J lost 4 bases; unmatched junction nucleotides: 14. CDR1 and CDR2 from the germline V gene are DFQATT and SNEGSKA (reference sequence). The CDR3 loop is CSARATTGAVGYGYTF. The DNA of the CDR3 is TGCAGTGCTAGGGCGACAACAGGGGCAGTAGGCTATGGCTACACCTTC.

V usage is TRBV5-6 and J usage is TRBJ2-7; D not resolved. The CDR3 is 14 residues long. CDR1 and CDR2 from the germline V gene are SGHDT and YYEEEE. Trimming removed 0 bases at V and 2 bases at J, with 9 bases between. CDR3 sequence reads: CASSLEADTYEQYF. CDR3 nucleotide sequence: TGTGCCAGCAGCTTGGAGGCCGATACCTACGAGCAGTACTTC. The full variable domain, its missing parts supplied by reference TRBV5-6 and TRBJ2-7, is DAGVTQSPTHLIKTRGQQVTLRCSPKSGHDTVSWYQQALGQGPQFIFQYYEEEERQRGNFPDRFSGHQFPNYSSELNVNALLLGDSALYLCASSLEADTYEQYFGPGTRLTVT.

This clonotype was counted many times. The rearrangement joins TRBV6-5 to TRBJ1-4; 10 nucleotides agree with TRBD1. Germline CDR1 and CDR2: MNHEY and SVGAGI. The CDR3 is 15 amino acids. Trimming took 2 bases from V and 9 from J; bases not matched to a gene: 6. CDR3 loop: CASSYPRDRGKKLFF. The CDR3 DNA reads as TGTGCCAGCAGTTACCCCCGGGACAGGGGTAAAAAACTGTTTTTT.